These 29 T cell receptor beta chains originate from one sample sequenced in a study of CD8 T cells in ankylosing spondylitis. TCRdb independently ran MiXCR on the 5' RACE reads; one entry per CDR3 protein. The data show 36,000 or so distinct CDR3 sequences, around 6.2% seen once. Sequenced sample: blood, either unsorted or a sorted T cell fraction (not recorded which). Source of these receptors: a male donor with ankylosing spondylitis or in good health (not recorded which).

As for this clonotype: Germline and junction disagree at one end, which may indicate a read error. The CDR3 region has the DNA TGTGACAGCACCCAGCGGGGCCATAGCACAGATACGCAGTATTTT. Its translation is CDSTQRGHSTDTQYF. The chain has TRBV5-4 and TRBJ2-3; 7 bases line up with TRBD2. The germline V gene has CDR1 SGHNT and CDR2 YYREEE (reference sequence). The CDR3 loop spans 15 amino acids.

The V gene is TRBV5-1, the J gene TRBJ2-5; 7 bases map to TRBD2. In germline, CDR1 is SGHRS, CDR2 YFSETQ. This CDR3 has 15 residues. V shed 4 bases and J 5 bases; nucleotides not matched to a gene: 11. In nucleotides, the CDR3 is TGCGCCAGCAGCCCTTTGGAGACTAGCAGGGAGACCCAGTACTTC. Protein sequence: CASSPLETSRETQYF.

This clonotype was detected many times. Germline and junction disagree at one end, which may indicate a read error. The chain is built from TRBV20-1 and TRBJ2-7; TRBD2 matches at 9 bases. This CDR3 is 15 amino acids long. Per the germline V gene, CDR1 is DFQATT and CDR2 is SNEGSKA (reference sequence). The CDR3 DNA follows: TGCTGTGCTAGAGATCTTAGCGGGGGCTCCTACGAGCAGTACTTC. This encodes CCARDLSGGSYEQYF.

This clonotype has a count of ten or more. The rearrangement joins TRBV12-3 or TRBV12-4 to TRBJ2-7; D unresolved. The CDR3 sequence is 14 residues long. V lost 3 bases and J lost 0, with 9 bases in between. CDR3 sequence: CASSLETPSYEQYF. The CDR3 region has the DNA TGTGCCAGCAGTTTGGAGACCCCCTCCTACGAGCAGTACTTC.

This clonotype has a count of ten or more. The chain has TRBV12-3 or TRBV12-4 and TRBJ1-1, with D unclear. This CDR3 is 14 amino acids long. Trimming left V 4 bases short and J 11 bases short, with 20 bases between. CDR3 sequence: CASSSQLPTSEAFF. DNA of the CDR3: TGTGCCAGCAGTTCACAACTGCCCACCTCCGAGGCTTTCTTT.

This clonotype was seen ten or more times. DNA for the CDR3: TGTGCCAGTACGGGTCCCGCGAACACCGGGGAGCTGTTTTTT. It yields the protein CASTGPANTGELFF. This chain links TRBV19 with TRBJ2-2; D is undetermined. This CDR3 is 14 amino acids long. Germline values: CDR1 LNHDA, CDR2 SQIVND (reference sequence). V lost 7 bases and J lost 0, with 9 bases in between.

This clonotype occurred many times. The V call is TRBV9, the J call TRBJ2-2, with no clear D. CDR1 and CDR2 from the germline V gene are SGDLS and YYNGEE. This CDR3 has 11 amino acids. V lost 4 bases and J lost 7, with 5 bases in between. In DNA form, the CDR3 reads TGTGCCAGCAGCCTGAACGGGGAGCTGTTTTTT. Translating it yields CASSLNGELFF.

This clonotype was seen ten or more times. The chain is built from TRBV3-1 and TRBJ2-2; a possible D gene is TRBD2 (7 bases). The germline V gene has CDR1 LGHDT and CDR2 YNNKEL (reference sequence). This CDR3 is built from 19 residues. V dropped 1 base and J dropped 2 bases, with 20 bases sitting between them. The chain's CDR3 is CASSQVGGGLRKNTGELFF. The CDR3 nucleotides are TGTGCCAGCAGCCAAGTAGGGGGGGGGTTGCGGAAAAACACCGGGGAGCTGTTTTTT.

This clonotype was detected many times. This chain links TRBV25-1 with TRBJ1-1; D remains unclear. V was cut by 0 bases and J by 4 bases, with 6 bases left in between. The CDR3 sequence is 13 residues long. The V gene's germline CDR1 is MGHDK and CDR2 SYGVNS. CDR3 sequence (DNA): TGTGCCAGCAGTGAATATGGCCCCACTGAAGCTTTCTTT. Its translation is CASSEYGPTEAFF.

This clonotype was recorded many times. The chain couples TRBV9 to TRBJ2-2; D ambiguous. Germline-derived CDR1 and CDR2 are SGDLS and YYNGEE. V lost 0 bases to trimming and J lost 5 bases, with 8 bases between them. The CDR3 extends over 14 amino acids. The CDR3 reads CASSVDYRTGELFF. The CDR3 DNA is TGTGCCAGCAGCGTAGATTACCGGACCGGGGAGCTGTTTTTT.

In this sample, this clonotype turned up many times. The CDR3 loop reads CASSYTRGQGTQYF. CDR3 sequence (DNA): TGTGCCAGCAGTTACACCAGGGGCCAGGGGACCCAGTACTTC. The V call is TRBV6-2 or TRBV6-3, the J call TRBJ2-5, with TRBD1 as a possible D gene (6 bases). Germline CDR1 MNHEY, CDR2 SVGEGT. V shed 2 bases and J shed 7 bases, with 14 bases lying between them. The CDR3 extends over 14 amino acids.

In the case of this clonotype: A much larger clone is a single base away; this may be a read error. The chain uses TRBV29-1 and TRBJ1-5, with 7 nucleotides matching TRBD1. Germline V CDR1 and CDR2: SQVTM, ANQGSEA. The CDR3 is 13 residues long. The CDR3 protein is CSVARDSNQSQHF. CDR3 DNA sequence: TGCAGCGTTGCCCGGGACAGTAATCAGTCCCAGCATTTT. The full variable domain, with the rest looked up from reference TRBV29-1 and TRBJ1-5, is SAVISQKPSRDICQRGTSLTIQCQVDSQVTMMFWYRQQPGQSLTLIATANQGSEATYESGFVIDKFPISRPNLTFSTLTVSNMSPEDSSIYLCSVARDSNQSQHFGDGTRLSIL.

In this sample, this clonotype turned up a few times. V and J are TRBV7-2 and TRBJ2-6; D possibly corresponds to TRBD2 (5 bases). The CDR3 sequence is 16 residues long. Per the germline V gene, CDR1 is SGHTA and CDR2 is FQGNSA. V was trimmed by 5 bases and J by 2 bases, leaving 13 bases between them. CDR3 in amino acids: CASSPIAGAGANVLTF. Here the CDR3 DNA reads TGTGCCAGCAGCCCGATAGCCGGGGCTGGGGCCAACGTCCTGACTTTC.

This clonotype was seen many times. V usage is TRBV16 and J usage is TRBJ2-7; D may be TRBD1 or TRBD2 (6 bases each). Trimming shortened V by 0 bases and J by 5 bases, and 17 bases separated the two germline ends. The germline gives CDR1 KGHSY, CDR2 FQNENV. The CDR3 loop spans 16 amino acids. The CDR3 loop is CASSQSRGAGVDEQYF. The DNA of the CDR3 is TGTGCCAGCAGCCAATCGAGGGGGGCAGGGGTCGACGAGCAGTACTTC.

Many counts were recorded for this clonotype. The V and J genes are TRBV18 and TRBJ2-1, with D perhaps given as TRBD1 or TRBD2 (5 bases each). V was shortened by 0 bases and J by 6 bases, with 15 bases between the two germline ends. Per germline, CDR1 KGHSH and CDR2 LQKENI. The CDR3 runs 16 residues. CDR3 in amino acids: CASSPPGTLRANEQFF. DNA for the CDR3: TGTGCCAGCTCACCACCCGGGACGTTGCGGGCCAATGAGCAGTTCTTC.

This clonotype was seen at least ten times. This rearrangement joins TRBV7-9 to TRBJ2-5, with 8 bases aligning to TRBD1. The CDR3 runs 14 residues. Germline values: CDR1 SEHNR, CDR2 FQNEAQ (reference sequence). Trimming at V came to 1 base and at J to 2 bases, leaving 0 bases not matched to a gene. This chain's CDR3 is CASSLDRGQETQYF. The CDR3 coding sequence is TGTGCCAGCAGCTTAGACAGGGGGCAAGAGACCCAGTACTTC.

This clonotype was picked up many times. This chain connects TRBV12-3 or TRBV12-4 to TRBJ2-5; possible D gene TRBD2, 5 bases. V was clipped by 3 bases and J by 6 bases, with 14 bases between them. The CDR3 runs to 14 residues. The CDR3 DNA is TGTGCCAGCAGTTTGACGGGGAAGCGGCAGACCCAGTACTTC. As protein: CASSLTGKRQTQYF.

This clonotype has at least ten counts. This chain connects TRBV20-1 to TRBJ2-3; D is possibly TRBD1 or TRBD2 (6 bases each). Trimming shortened V by 3 bases and J by 3 bases, and 16 bases separated the two germline ends. The CDR3 loop spans 15 amino acids. Germline values: CDR1 DFQATT, CDR2 SNEGSKA (reference sequence). CDR3 nucleotide sequence: TGCAGTGCTAGTTGGCCGGGGGCCCTTACAGATACGCAGTATTTT. Translation: CSASWPGALTDTQYF.

This clonotype was found many times. The gene calls are TRBV29-1 and TRBJ2-1, with 9 bases lining up with TRBD2. Germline V CDR1 and CDR2: SQVTM, ANQGSEA. V was clipped by 4 bases and J by 3 bases; unmatched bases: 10. This CDR3 has 16 amino acids. This CDR3 is CSVASGATFLYNEQFF. CDR3 nucleotide sequence: TGCAGCGTTGCTAGCGGGGCCACTTTCCTCTACAATGAGCAGTTCTTC.

This clonotype was observed at least ten times. The V and J genes are TRBV20-1 and TRBJ2-3; 11 bases line up with TRBD1. Germline loops: CDR1 DFQATT, CDR2 SNEGSKA (reference sequence). CDR3 length equals 13 residues. The CDR3 loop is CSGDRGMADTQYF. The CDR3 DNA reads as TGCAGCGGGGACAGGGGGATGGCAGATACGCAGTATTTT.

The table lists this clonotype with many counts. This chain joins TRBV27 and TRBJ2-1, with 8 nucleotides matching TRBD2. The length of the CDR3 is 16 residues. V lost 6 bases to trimming and J lost 0 bases; unmatched junction nucleotides: 7. Germline V gene lookup returns CDR1 MNHEY and CDR2 SMNVEV (reference sequence). The CDR3 loop is CASRPLAGSSYNEQFF. In DNA form, the CDR3 reads TGTGCCAGCAGACCCTTAGCGGGAAGCTCCTACAATGAGCAGTTCTTC.

This clonotype was counted many times. The V gene is TRBV7-9, the J gene TRBJ2-1; D is undetermined. The CDR3 runs to 11 residues. The V gene's germline CDR1 is SEHNR and CDR2 FQNEAQ (reference sequence). V was shortened by 1 base and J by 9 bases, with 4 bases between the two germline ends. The DNA of the CDR3 is TGTGCCAGCAGCTTAGTTATTGAGCAGTTCTTC. Translated: CASSLVIEQFF. The full variable domain, with the rest looked up from reference TRBV7-9 and TRBJ2-1, is DTGVSQNPRHKITKRGQNVTFRCDPISEHNRLYWYRQTLGQGPEFLTYFQNEAQLEKSRLLSDRFSAERPKGSFSTLEIQRTEQGDSAMYLCASSLVIEQFFGPGTRLTVL.

This clonotype was seen at least ten times. The chain uses TRBV12-3 or TRBV12-4 and TRBJ2-1; 9 bases agree with TRBD2. The length of the CDR3 is 18 residues. V lost 2 bases to trimming and J lost 2 bases; unmatched junction nucleotides: 10. CDR3 sequence (DNA): TGTGCCAGCAGTTTATTTGGGGCTAGCGGGGCACCCTACAATGAGCAGTTCTTC. Its translation is CASSLFGASGAPYNEQFF.

The chain links TRBV10-3 to TRBJ2-5; 7 bases are shared with TRBD2. Germline CDR1 is ENHRY and CDR2 is SYGVKD. V was pared by 2 bases and J by 1 base, with 4 bases of the junction left unmatched. The CDR3 length is 15 residues. As DNA, the CDR3 is TGTGCCATCAGTGAGCTCAGCGGGGTCCAAGAGACCCAGTACTTC. Its protein is CAISELSGVQETQYF.

This clonotype was observed at least ten times. In DNA form, the CDR3 reads TGTGCCACCAGTGATTCAGGTTGGGCACCCCTCCACTTT. It is translated as CATSDSGWAPLHF. This chain uses TRBV24-1 with TRBJ1-6; no clear D gene. The ends were cut back, 2 bases at V and 11 bases at J, with 9 bases in the middle. This CDR3 is 13 amino acids long. Germline lookup yields CDR1 KGHDR and CDR2 SFDVKD.

This clonotype was picked up many times. The gene calls are TRBV18 and TRBJ1-5, with D maybe TRBD1 (5 bases). CDR1 is KGHSH, CDR2 LQKENI, per germline. The CDR3 sequence is 14 residues long. V was cut by 0 bases and J by 5 bases, with 8 bases left in between. The CDR3 sequence is CASSPPSGDQPQHF. In nucleotides, the CDR3 is TGTGCCAGCTCACCACCGTCGGGGGATCAGCCCCAGCATTTT. Drawing the rest from reference TRBV18 and TRBJ1-5, the complete variable domain is NAGVMQNPRHLVRRRGQEARLRCSPMKGHSHVYWYRQLPEEGLKFMVYLQKENIIDESGMPKERFSAEFPKEGPSILRIQQVVRGDSAAYFCASSPPSGDQPQHFGDGTRLSIL.

This clonotype was detected many times. The chain combines TRBV5-1 with TRBJ2-5; no clear D. V was shortened by 0 bases and J by 5 bases, with 5 bases between the two germline ends. Germline V gives CDR1 SGHRS, CDR2 YFSETQ. The CDR3 runs to 12 residues. CDR3 sequence (DNA): TGCGCCAGCAGCTTGGCCTTGGAGACCCAGTACTTC. Translating gives CASSLALETQYF. Full variable domain (remainder filled in from reference TRBV5-1 and TRBJ2-5): KAGVTQTPRYLIKTRGQQVTLSCSPISGHRSVSWYQQTPGQGLQFLFEYFSETQRNKGNFPGRFSGRQFSNSRSEMNVSTLELGDSALYLCASSLALETQYFGPGTRLLVL.

This clonotype was detected ten times or more. The V gene is TRBV11-2, the J gene TRBJ2-2, with D hard to call. Germline V gene lookup returns CDR1 SGHAT and CDR2 FQNNGV. The length of the CDR3 is 12 residues. Trimming removed 5 bases from V and 9 bases from J, with 10 bases in between. The CDR3 DNA reads as TGTGCCAGCAGCGTAGGGTTTCGGGAGCTGTTTTTT. Residues: CASSVGFRELFF.

This clonotype appeared many times. This chain joins TRBV12-3 or TRBV12-4 and TRBJ2-1, with D hard to call. The CDR3 is 12 amino acids. V lost 7 bases to trimming and J lost 9 bases, with 13 bases between them. The chain's CDR3 is CASTPTLVEQFF. DNA of the CDR3: TGTGCCAGCACCCCAACTTTAGTTGAGCAGTTCTTC.